This is a list of T cell receptor beta chains from one sample in a study of T cells in Graves' hyperthyroidism and ophthalmopathy. TCRdb fed the multiplex PCR reads into MiXCR, producing one record per CDR3 protein. The sample lists 360,000 or so distinct CDR3 sequences; over 15% were seen once. Sequenced: blood. These receptors were taken from a woman aged 35 to 49 with Graves' ophthalmopathy. The CDR3 runs from the conserved cysteine through the conserved F or W. A D gene is named only where the DNA matches it firmly. For some rows the clone size is stated as once, few or many, or as a class when expanded; others skip it.

size: many
V: TRBV6-2/TRBV6-3
J: TRBJ2-7
D: -
CDR3: CASSYSEIYEQYF
DNA: TGTGCCAGCAGTTACTCGGAAATCTACGAGCAGTACTTC

size: many
V: TRBV11-2
J: TRBJ1-2
D: TRBD1
CDR3: CASSPTPDRVGGYTF
DNA: TGTGCCAGCAGCCCTACTCCGGACAGGGTGGGAGGCTACACCTTC

size: many
V: TRBV3-1
J: TRBJ1-2
D: TRBD1
CDR3: CASSQTGQGNYGYTF
DNA: TGTGCCAGCAGCCAGACGGGACAGGGGAACTATGGCTACACCTTC

size: many
V: TRBV20-1
J: TRBJ2-5
D: TRBD2
CDR3: CSARDAAGGRETQYF
DNA: TGCAGTGCTAGAGATGCGGCGGGAGGAAGAGAGACCCAGTACTTC

size: many
V: TRBV7-9
J: TRBJ1-2
D: TRBD1
CDR3: CASSLADQGARGYTF
DNA: TGTGCCAGCAGCTTAGCGGATCAGGGGGCGAGAGGCTACACCTTC

size: -
V: TRBV4-1
J: TRBJ2-5
D: TRBD2
CDR3: CASSQDPRSGSVKGTQYF
DNA: TGCGCCAGCAGCCAAGATCCAAGAAGCGGGAGCGTTAAAGGGACCCAGTACTTC

size: -
V: TRBV6-2/TRBV6-3
J: TRBJ2-5
D: -
CDR3: CASSYKGVETQYF
DNA: TGTGCCAGCAGTTACAAAGGGGTAGAGACCCAGTACTTC

size: many
V: TRBV28
J: TRBJ1-6
D: -
CDR3: CASSSNSPLHF
DNA: TGTGCCAGCAGCTCTAATTCACCCCTCCACTTT

size: many
V: TRBV12-3/TRBV12-4
J: TRBJ2-7
D: TRBD1
CDR3: CASSQGATPLEQYF
DNA: TGTGCCAGCAGTCAGGGGGCGACCCCCCTCGAGCAGTACTTC

size: many
V: TRBV2
J: TRBJ1-2
D: -
CDR3: CASSERGRSDGYTF
DNA: TGTGCCAGCAGTGAACGGGGTAGATCGGATGGCTACACCTTC

size: many
V: TRBV7-9
J: TRBJ1-1
D: -
CDR3: CASSLSISNTEAFF
DNA: TGTGCCAGCAGCTTAAGTATTTCGAACACTGAAGCTTTCTTT

size: many
V: TRBV9
J: TRBJ2-3
D: TRBD2
CDR3: CASSMGEGGTDTQYF
DNA: TGTGCCAGCAGCATGGGGGAGGGCGGCACAGATACGCAGTATTTT

size: few
V: TRBV6-1
J: TRBJ1-1
D: -
CDR3: CASSPLTGMNTEAFF
DNA: TGTGCCAGCAGCCCTTTGACAGGAATGAACACTGAAGCTTTCTTT

size: many
V: TRBV6-2/TRBV6-3
J: TRBJ1-5
D: TRBD1
CDR3: CATDDRGDQPQHF
DNA: TGTGCCACCGACGACAGGGGCGACCAGCCCCAGCATTTT

size: many
V: TRBV15
J: TRBJ2-2
D: -
CDR3: CATRALGNTGELFF
DNA: TGTGCCACCAGGGCTCTGGGGAACACCGGGGAGCTGTTTTTT

size: -
V: TRBV12-3/TRBV12-4
J: TRBJ1-2
D: -
CDR3: CASSESWDEGYTF
DNA: TGTGCCAGCAGTGAAAGTTGGGATGAGGGCTACACCTTC

size: many
V: TRBV12-5
J: TRBJ1-2
D: -
CDR3: CASGLEGDPGYGYTF
DNA: TGTGCTAGTGGTTTGGAGGGGGATCCGGGCTATGGCTACACCTTC

size: many
V: TRBV6-1
J: TRBJ2-7
D: -
CDR3: CASSLNRGAREQYF
DNA: TGTGCCAGCAGCCTCAACCGGGGGGCCAGGGAGCAGTACTTC

size: many
V: TRBV19
J: TRBJ1-1
D: -
CDR3: CASSRVNTEAFF
DNA: TGTGCCAGCAGCAGGGTGAACACTGAAGCTTTCTTT

size: many
V: TRBV6-2/TRBV6-3
J: TRBJ1-5
D: -
CDR3: CASSYSGGNQPQHF
DNA: TGTGCCAGCAGTTACTCTGGGGGCAATCAGCCCCAGCATTTT

size: -
V: TRBV11-2
J: TRBJ2-5
D: TRBD2
CDR3: CASSLGSGGPETQYF
DNA: TGTGCCAGCAGCTTAGGTAGCGGGGGGCCAGAGACCCAGTACTTC

size: many
V: TRBV29-1
J: TRBJ2-1
D: TRBD2
CDR3: CSVDSGRAIEQFF
DNA: TGCAGCGTAGATAGCGGGAGGGCCATTGAGCAGTTCTTC

size: many
V: TRBV19
J: TRBJ2-2
D: TRBD2
CDR3: CASSPGTSGSRLNTGELFF
DNA: TGTGCCAGTAGTCCTGGGACTAGCGGGAGCAGGCTGAACACCGGGGAGCTGTTTTTT

size: many
V: TRBV6-5
J: TRBJ2-7
D: -
CDR3: CASSYDFYYEQYF
DNA: TGTGCCAGCAGTTACGATTTTTACTACGAGCAGTACTTC

size: many
V: TRBV29-1
J: TRBJ2-7
D: TRBD1
CDR3: CSVDSSGQGYEQYF
DNA: TGCAGCGTTGATAGCTCGGGACAGGGCTACGAGCAGTACTTC

size: -
V: TRBV6-4
J: TRBJ1-5
D: TRBD1
CDR3: CVSTIRTGSNQPQHF
DNA: TGTGTCAGCACGATAAGGACAGGGAGCAATCAGCCCCAGCATTTT

size: many
V: TRBV27
J: TRBJ1-1
D: -
CDR3: CASSLQRANTEAFF
DNA: TGTGCCAGCAGTTTACAACGGGCGAACACTGAAGCTTTCTTT

size: many
V: TRBV4-1
J: TRBJ1-2
D: -
CDR3: CASSQREGTPANYGYTF
DNA: TGCGCCAGCAGCCAACGAGAAGGCACACCCGCTAACTATGGCTACACCTTC